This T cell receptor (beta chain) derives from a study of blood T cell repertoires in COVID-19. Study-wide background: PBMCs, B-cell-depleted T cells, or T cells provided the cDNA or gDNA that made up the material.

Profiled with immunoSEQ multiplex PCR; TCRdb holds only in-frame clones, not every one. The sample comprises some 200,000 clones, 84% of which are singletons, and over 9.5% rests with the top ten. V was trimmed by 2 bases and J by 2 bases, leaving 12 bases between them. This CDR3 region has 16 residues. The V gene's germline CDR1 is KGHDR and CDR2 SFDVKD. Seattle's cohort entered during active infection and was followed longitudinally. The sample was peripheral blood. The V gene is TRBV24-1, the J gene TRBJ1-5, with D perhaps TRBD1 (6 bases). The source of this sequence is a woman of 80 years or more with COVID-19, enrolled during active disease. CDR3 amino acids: CATSDSRGSGNQPQHF. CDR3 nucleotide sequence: TGTGCCACCAGTGATTCCAGGGGAAGTGGCAATCAGCCCCAGCATTTT.